This T cell receptor beta chain was captured in a study of shared clonotypes between healthy human individuals. This clone was detected once. Libraries were prepared by immunoSEQ multiplex PCR; TCRdb keeps only in-frame clonotypes and omits some of them. The sample shows around 2,000,000 clones, approximately 94% of them seen only once. V lost 6 bases to trimming and J lost 8 bases, with 23 bases between them. Germline V CDR1 and CDR2: MNHEY, SMNVEV (reference sequence). CDR3 length equals 17 residues. Naive CD8 cells lacked CD45RO, underwent positive selection for CCR7 and left out terminally differentiated effector memory CD45RA+ cells. Adult donors, all healthy and HIV-negative, had no recent acute infections or vaccinations.

Sequencing was done on a sample of naive CD8+ T cells sorted from blood. The receptor was derived from a man younger than 35 in good health. This rearrangement joins TRBV27 to TRBJ1-6, with D perhaps matching TRBD1 (5 bases). The CDR3 DNA reads as TGTGCCAGCAGCCGTGCGGGACGGCTCGAGAGAGATTCACCCCTCCACTTT. It is translated as CASSRAGRLERDSPLHF.